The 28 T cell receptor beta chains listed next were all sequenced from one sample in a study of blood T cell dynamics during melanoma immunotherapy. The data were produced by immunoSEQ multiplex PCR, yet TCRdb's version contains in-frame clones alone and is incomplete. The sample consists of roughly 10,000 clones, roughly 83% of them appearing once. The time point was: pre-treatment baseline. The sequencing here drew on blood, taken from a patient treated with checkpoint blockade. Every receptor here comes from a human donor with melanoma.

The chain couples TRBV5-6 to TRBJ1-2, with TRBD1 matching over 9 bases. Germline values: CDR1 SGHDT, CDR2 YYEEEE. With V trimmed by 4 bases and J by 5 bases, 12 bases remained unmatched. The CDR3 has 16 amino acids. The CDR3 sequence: CASSGDRERFRYGYTF. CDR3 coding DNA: TGTGCCAGCAGCGGGGACAGGGAGAGGTTTCGGTATGGCTACACCTTC. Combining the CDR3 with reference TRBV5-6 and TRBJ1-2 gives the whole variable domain DAGVTQSPTHLIKTRGQQVTLRCSPKSGHDTVSWYQQALGQGPQFIFQYYEEEERQRGNFPDRFSGHQFPNYSSELNVNALLLGDSALYLCASSGDRERFRYGYTFGSGTRLTVV.

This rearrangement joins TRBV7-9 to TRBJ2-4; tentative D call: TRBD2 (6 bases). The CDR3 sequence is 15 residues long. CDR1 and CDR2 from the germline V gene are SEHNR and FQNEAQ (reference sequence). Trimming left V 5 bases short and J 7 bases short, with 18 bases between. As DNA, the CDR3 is TGTGCCAGCAGCCTCCAGGGAGGAGTGGGGAACATTCAGTACTTC. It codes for CASSLQGGVGNIQYF.

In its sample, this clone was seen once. The chain's CDR3 is CASSFSGGTNSPLHF. CDR3 coding DNA: TGTGCCAGCAGCTTTTCTGGGGGAACAAATTCACCCCTCCACTTT. The chain uses TRBV5-6 and TRBJ1-6; perhaps TRBD1 as D (5 bases). The CDR3 spans 15 residues. Per germline, CDR1 SGHDT and CDR2 YYEEEE. The V end was cut by 2 bases, the J end by 7 bases, with 13 bases between. The entire variable domain, with the rest obtained from reference TRBV5-6 and TRBJ1-6, is as follows: DAGVTQSPTHLIKTRGQQVTLRCSPKSGHDTVSWYQQALGQGPQFIFQYYEEEERQRGNFPDRFSGHQFPNYSSELNVNALLLGDSALYLCASSFSGGTNSPLHFGNGTRLTVT.

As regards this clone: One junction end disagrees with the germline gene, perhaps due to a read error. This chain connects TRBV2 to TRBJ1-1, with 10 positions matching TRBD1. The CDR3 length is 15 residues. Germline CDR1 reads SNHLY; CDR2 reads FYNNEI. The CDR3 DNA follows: TGTGCCAGCAGGGAAGACAGGGGGCGTCGGACTGAAGCTTTCTTT. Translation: CASREDRGRRTEAFF.

The CDR3 sequence: CASSLRGAGGRGGYTF. CDR3 in DNA: TGTGCCAGCAGCTTAAGGGGGGCAGGGGGCCGCGGAGGCTACACCTTC. The chain employs TRBV13 and TRBJ1-2; TRBD1 matches 8 bases. Per germline, CDR1 PRHDT and CDR2 FYEKMQ (reference sequence). Trimming cost V 2 bases and J 8 bases; bases outside gene matches: 13. The CDR3 loop spans 16 amino acids.

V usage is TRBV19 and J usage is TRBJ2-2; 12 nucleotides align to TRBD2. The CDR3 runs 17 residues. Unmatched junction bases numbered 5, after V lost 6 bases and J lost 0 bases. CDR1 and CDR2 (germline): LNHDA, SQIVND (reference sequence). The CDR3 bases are TGTGCCAGTAGGGGGACTAGCGGGCGAACGAACACCGGGGAGCTGTTTTTT. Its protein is CASRGTSGRTNTGELFF.

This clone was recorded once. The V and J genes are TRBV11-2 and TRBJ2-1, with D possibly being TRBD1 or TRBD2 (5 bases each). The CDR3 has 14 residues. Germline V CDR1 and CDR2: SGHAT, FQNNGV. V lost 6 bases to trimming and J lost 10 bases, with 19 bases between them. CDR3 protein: CASSFRGGSFEQFF. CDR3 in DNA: TGTGCCAGCAGTTTTCGGGGCGGCTCCTTCGAGCAGTTCTTC.

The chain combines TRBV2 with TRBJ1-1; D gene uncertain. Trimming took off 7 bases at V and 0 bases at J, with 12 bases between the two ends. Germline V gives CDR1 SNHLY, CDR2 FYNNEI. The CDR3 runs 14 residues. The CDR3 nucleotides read TGTGCCAGCACTCTAGTAGGGATGAACACTGAAGCTTTCTTT. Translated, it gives CASTLVGMNTEAFF.

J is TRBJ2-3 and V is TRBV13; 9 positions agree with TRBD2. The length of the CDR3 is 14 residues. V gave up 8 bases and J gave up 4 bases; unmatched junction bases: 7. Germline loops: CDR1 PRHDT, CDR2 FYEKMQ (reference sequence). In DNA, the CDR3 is TGTGCCAGCGTTAGCGGGAGTCGTGCAGATACGCAGTATTTT. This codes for CASVSGSRADTQYF.

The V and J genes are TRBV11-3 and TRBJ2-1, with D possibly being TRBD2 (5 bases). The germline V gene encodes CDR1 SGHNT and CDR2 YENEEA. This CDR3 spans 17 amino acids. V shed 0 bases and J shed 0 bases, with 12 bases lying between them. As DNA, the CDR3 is TGTGCCAGCAGCTTAGATACGGCGGGCAGCTCCTACAATGAGCAGTTCTTC. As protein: CASSLDTAGSSYNEQFF.

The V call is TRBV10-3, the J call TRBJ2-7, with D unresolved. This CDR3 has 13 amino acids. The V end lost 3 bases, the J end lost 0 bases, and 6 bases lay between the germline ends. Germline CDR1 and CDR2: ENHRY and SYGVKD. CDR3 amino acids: CAISEPDSYEQYV. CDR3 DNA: TGTGCCATCAGTGAACCGGACTCCTACGAGCAGTACGTC.

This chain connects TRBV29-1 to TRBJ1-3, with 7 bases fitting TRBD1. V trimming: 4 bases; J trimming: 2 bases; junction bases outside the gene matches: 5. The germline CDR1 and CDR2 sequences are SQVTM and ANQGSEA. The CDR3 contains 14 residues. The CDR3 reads CSVGGTGAGNTIYF. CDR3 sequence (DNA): TGCAGCGTTGGTGGAACAGGGGCTGGAAACACCATATATTTT. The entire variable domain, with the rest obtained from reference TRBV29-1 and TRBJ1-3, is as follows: SAVISQKPSRDICQRGTSLTIQCQVDSQVTMMFWYRQQPGQSLTLIATANQGSEATYESGFVIDKFPISRPNLTFSTLTVSNMSPEDSSIYLCSVGGTGAGNTIYFGEGSWLTVV.

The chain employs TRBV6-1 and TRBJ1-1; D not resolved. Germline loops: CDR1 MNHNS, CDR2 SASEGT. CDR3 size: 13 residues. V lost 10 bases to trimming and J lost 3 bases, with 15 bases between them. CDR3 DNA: TGTGCCACGCGACCGGAGATGGACACTGAAGCTTTCTTT. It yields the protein CATRPEMDTEAFF.

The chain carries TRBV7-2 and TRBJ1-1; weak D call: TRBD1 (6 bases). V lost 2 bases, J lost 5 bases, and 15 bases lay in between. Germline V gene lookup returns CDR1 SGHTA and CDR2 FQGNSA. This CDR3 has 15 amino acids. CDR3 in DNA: TGTGCCAGCAGCTTAAACTCGGGGGCGCGGACTGAAGCTTTCTTT. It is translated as CASSLNSGARTEAFF.

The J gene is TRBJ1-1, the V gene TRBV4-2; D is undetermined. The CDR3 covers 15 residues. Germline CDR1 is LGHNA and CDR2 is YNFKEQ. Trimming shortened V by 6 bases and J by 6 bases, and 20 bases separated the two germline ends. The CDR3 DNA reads TGTGCCAGCAGTCTGGACCAAAGGCGGTTTGCTGAAGCTTTCTTT. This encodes CASSLDQRRFAEAFF.

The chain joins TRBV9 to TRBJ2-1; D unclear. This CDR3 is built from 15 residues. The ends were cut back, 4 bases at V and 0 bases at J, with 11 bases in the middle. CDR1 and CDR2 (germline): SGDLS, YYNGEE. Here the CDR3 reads CASSPHSSSYNEQFF. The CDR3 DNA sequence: TGTGCCAGCAGCCCCCACAGCAGCTCCTACAATGAGCAGTTCTTC.

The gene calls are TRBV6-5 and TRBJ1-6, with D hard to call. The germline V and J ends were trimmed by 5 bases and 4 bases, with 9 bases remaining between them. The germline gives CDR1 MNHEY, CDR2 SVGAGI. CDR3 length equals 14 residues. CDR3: CASSRTEYNSPLHF. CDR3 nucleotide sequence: TGTGCCAGCAGTCGAACGGAGTATAATTCACCCCTCCACTTT.

The chain's CDR3 is CASSRVLGVGELFF. CDR3 in DNA: TGTGCCAGTAGTCGGGTCCTGGGCGTCGGGGAGCTGTTTTTT. This rearrangement joins TRBV19 to TRBJ2-2, with unresolved D. V gave up 5 bases and J gave up 7 bases, with 14 bases separating them. Germline-derived CDR1 and CDR2 are LNHDA and SQIVND (reference sequence). The length of the CDR3 is 14 residues.

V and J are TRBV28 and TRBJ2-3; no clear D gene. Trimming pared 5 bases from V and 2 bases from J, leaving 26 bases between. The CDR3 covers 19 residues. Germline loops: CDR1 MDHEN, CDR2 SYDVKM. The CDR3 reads CASSGGLQAAPLVTDTQYF. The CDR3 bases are TGTGCCAGCAGTGGTGGGCTCCAAGCAGCCCCGTTAGTCACAGATACGCAGTATTTT.

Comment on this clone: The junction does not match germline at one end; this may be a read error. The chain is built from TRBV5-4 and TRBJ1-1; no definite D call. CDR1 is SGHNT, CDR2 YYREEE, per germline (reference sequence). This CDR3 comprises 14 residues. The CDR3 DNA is TGTGCCAGCAGTTTGGACCTCCTACAGCCTGAAGCTTTCTTT. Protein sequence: CASSLDLLQPEAFF. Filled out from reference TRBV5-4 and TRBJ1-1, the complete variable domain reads ETGVTQSPTHLIKTRGQQVTLRCSSQSGHNTVSWYQQALGQGPQFIFQYYREEENGRGNFPPRFSGLQFPNYSSELNVNALELDDSALYLCASSLDLLQPEAFFGQGTRLTVV.

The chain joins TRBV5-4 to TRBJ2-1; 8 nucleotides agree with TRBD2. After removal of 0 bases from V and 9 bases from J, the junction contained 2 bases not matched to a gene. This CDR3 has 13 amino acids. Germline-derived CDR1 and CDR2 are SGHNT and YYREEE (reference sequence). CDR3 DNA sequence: TGTGCCAGCAGCTTGGCTGCGGGAGGTGAGCAGTTCTTC. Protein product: CASSLAAGGEQFF.

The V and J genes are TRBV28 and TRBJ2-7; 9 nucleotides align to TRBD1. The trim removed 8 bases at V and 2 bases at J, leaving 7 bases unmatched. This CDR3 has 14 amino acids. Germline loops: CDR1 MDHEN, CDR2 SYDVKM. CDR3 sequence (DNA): TGTGCCAGCGGTACCGGGACAGGGCCCTACGAGCAGTACGTC. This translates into CASGTGTGPYEQYV.

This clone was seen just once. CDR3 sequence: CASSSLIGSAGDTQYF. CDR3 nucleotides: TGTGCCAGCAGTTCCCTAATAGGTAGCGCCGGAGATACGCAGTATTTT. This chain joins TRBV28 and TRBJ2-3; perhaps TRBD2 as D (5 bases). This CDR3 comprises 16 residues. Germline CDR1 and CDR2: MDHEN and SYDVKM. Trimming removed 4 bases at V and 5 bases at J, with 19 bases between.

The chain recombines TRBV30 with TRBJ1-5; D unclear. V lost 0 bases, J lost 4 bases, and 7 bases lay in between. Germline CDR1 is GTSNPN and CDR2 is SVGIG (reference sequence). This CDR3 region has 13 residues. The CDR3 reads CAWSVQTNQPQHF. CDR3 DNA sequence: TGTGCCTGGAGTGTACAGACGAATCAGCCCCAGCATTTT. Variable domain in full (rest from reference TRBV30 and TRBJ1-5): SQTIHQWPATLVQPVGSPLSLECTVEGTSNPNLYWYRQAAGRGLQLLFYSVGIGQISSEVPQNLSASRPQDRQFILSSKKLLLSDSGFYLCAWSVQTNQPQHFGDGTRLSIL.

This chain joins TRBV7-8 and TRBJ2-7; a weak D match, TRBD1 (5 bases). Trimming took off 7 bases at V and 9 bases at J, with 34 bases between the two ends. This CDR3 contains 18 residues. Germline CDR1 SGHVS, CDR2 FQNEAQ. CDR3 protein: CASTQYRFAGMDDKGQYF. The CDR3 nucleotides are TGTGCCAGCACCCAATATAGGTTCGCAGGGATGGATGATAAAGGGCAGTACTTC.

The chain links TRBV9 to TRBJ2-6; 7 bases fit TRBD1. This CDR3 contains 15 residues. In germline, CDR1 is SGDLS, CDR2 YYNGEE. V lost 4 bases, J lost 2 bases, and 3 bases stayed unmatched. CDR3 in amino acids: CASSRQGPGANVLTF. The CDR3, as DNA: TGTGCCAGCAGCAGACAGGGCCCTGGGGCCAACGTCCTGACTTTC.

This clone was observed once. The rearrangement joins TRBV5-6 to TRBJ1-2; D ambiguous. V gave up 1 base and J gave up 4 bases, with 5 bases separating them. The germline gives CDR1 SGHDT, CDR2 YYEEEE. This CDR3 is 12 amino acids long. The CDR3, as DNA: TGTGCCAGCAGCTTGTACGGCTATGGCTACACCTTC. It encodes CASSLYGYGYTF. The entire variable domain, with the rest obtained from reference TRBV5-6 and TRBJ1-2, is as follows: DAGVTQSPTHLIKTRGQQVTLRCSPKSGHDTVSWYQQALGQGPQFIFQYYEEEERQRGNFPDRFSGHQFPNYSSELNVNALLLGDSALYLCASSLYGYGYTFGSGTRLTVV.

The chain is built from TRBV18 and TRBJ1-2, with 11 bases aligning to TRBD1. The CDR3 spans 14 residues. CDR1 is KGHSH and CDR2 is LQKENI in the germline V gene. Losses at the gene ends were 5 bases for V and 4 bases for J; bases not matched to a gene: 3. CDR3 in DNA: TGTGCCAGCTCAGGAGGACAGGGGGCCTATGGCTACACCTTC. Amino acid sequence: CASSGGQGAYGYTF.